The 29 T cell receptor beta chains listed next were all sequenced from one sample in a study of T cell repertoires in cytomegalovirus infection. TCRdb redid the calling of the reads with MiXCR, one entry per CDR3 protein. The sample gives about 150,000 distinct CDR3 sequences, approximately 17% of which show up once; approximately 18% is in the top ten. Sample: CD8+ T cells from PBMCs. Receptor source: a human donor in good health (CMV status not recorded). Some clones in this sample may be carry-over from other donors' samples.

This clonotype has just a few counts. This chain joins TRBV28 and TRBJ2-1; 9 bases line up with TRBD2. The CDR3 runs to 16 residues. J was trimmed by 10 bases and V by 4 bases; bases with no gene match: 14. The germline gives CDR1 MDHEN, CDR2 SYDVKM. The CDR3 nucleotides are TGTGCCAGCAGTTCCGGTGAAGCGGGGGGTCCCCACGAGCAGTTCTTC. Translation gives CASSSGEAGGPHEQFF. The full variable domain, in which reference TRBV28 and TRBJ2-1 provide the parts outside the CDR3, is DVKVTQSSRYLVKRTGEKVFLECVQDMDHENMFWYRQDPGLGLRLIYFSYDVKMKEKGDIPEGYSVSREKKERFSLILESASTNQTSMYLCASSSGEAGGPHEQFFGPGTRLTVL.

The table lists this clonotype with a few counts. The chain joins TRBV3-1 to TRBJ2-1; D is undetermined. Trimming pared 2 bases from V and 2 bases from J, leaving 13 bases between. The CDR3 is 16 residues long. In germline, CDR1 is LGHDT, CDR2 YNNKEL (reference sequence). This chain's CDR3 is CASSQLRDRPYNEQFF. Here the CDR3 DNA reads TGTGCCAGCAGCCAATTACGAGATCGGCCCTACAATGAGCAGTTCTTC.

The sample holds a few counts of this clonotype. The rearrangement links TRBV7-8 to TRBJ1-1; unclear D gene. Germline CDR1 and CDR2: SGHVS and FQNEAQ. The CDR3 length is 13 residues. The V end was cut by 5 bases, the J end by 5 bases, with 12 bases between. CDR3 in amino acids: CASSPRIETEAFF. CDR3 nucleotides: TGTGCCAGCAGCCCCCGAATTGAAACTGAAGCTTTCTTT.

This chain joins TRBV24-1 and TRBJ1-1; a possible D gene is TRBD1 (5 bases). V lost 4 bases and J lost 4, with 9 bases in between. CDR1 and CDR2 from the germline V gene are KGHDR and SFDVKD. CDR3 size: 13 residues. CDR3 bases: TGTGCCACCAGTGAGGGGGTGGGCACTGAAGCTTTCTTT. Translation: CATSEGVGTEAFF.

The chain couples TRBV4-1 to TRBJ2-2; possible D gene TRBD2, 5 bases. The CDR3 is made up of 14 amino acids. Germline CDR1 MGHRA, CDR2 YSYEKL. V lost 1 base and J 8 bases, leaving 11 bases between the germline ends. The CDR3 loop reads CASSQAHPGGELFF. The CDR3 bases are TGCGCCAGCAGCCAAGCCCACCCGGGGGGGGAGCTGTTTTTT.

This clonotype was counted a few times. The chain links TRBV7-6 to TRBJ2-5; D unresolved. The CDR3 loop spans 12 amino acids. Germline V gene sequence: CDR1 SGHVS, CDR2 FNYEAQ. Trimming stripped 5 bases from V and 10 bases from J, with 14 bases between. The CDR3 is CASSPSPRSQYF. CDR3 DNA: TGTGCCAGCAGCCCCTCTCCCCGTAGCCAGTACTTC.

This clonotype was observed a few times. The chain is built from TRBV7-2 and TRBJ1-6; maybe TRBD1 (5 bases). The CDR3 covers 15 residues. V was pared by 5 bases and J by 7 bases, with 15 bases between. The germline gives CDR1 SGHTA, CDR2 FQGNSA. Written as DNA, the CDR3 is TGTGCCAGCAGCAAGATAACAGGTTCAAATTCACCCCTCCACTTT. As protein: CASSKITGSNSPLHF.

This clonotype showed up just a few times. The rearrangement uses TRBV20-1 and TRBJ2-1; D gene uncertain. The CDR3 is made up of 9 amino acids. Germline V gene sequence: CDR1 DFQATT, CDR2 SNEGSKA (reference sequence). Trimming removed 3 bases from V and 9 bases from J, with 3 bases in between. In DNA, the CDR3 is TGCAGTGCTAGTGTTGAGCAGTTCTTC. This sequence encodes CSASVEQFF.

This clonotype was seen a handful of times. Here the CDR3 reads CSARDPDSAYEQYF. In nucleotides, the CDR3 is TGCAGTGCTAGAGATCCGGACAGCGCTTACGAGCAGTACTTC. J is TRBJ2-7 and V is TRBV20-1; possible D gene TRBD1, 6 bases. Germline CDR1 and CDR2: DFQATT and SNEGSKA (reference sequence). V was pared by 0 bases and J by 4 bases, with 13 bases between. The CDR3 runs 14 residues.

The V call is TRBV27, the J call TRBJ2-3; D is possibly TRBD1 or TRBD2 (5 bases each). The CDR3 is made up of 15 amino acids. CDR1 and CDR2 (germline): MNHEY, SMNVEV (reference sequence). Trimming stripped 2 bases from V and 4 bases from J, with 13 bases between. This chain's CDR3 is CASSLRDLRADTQYF. CDR3 nucleotides: TGTGCCAGCAGTTTAAGGGACCTTCGGGCAGATACGCAGTATTTT.

This chain uses TRBV7-8 with TRBJ2-4; TRBD2 agrees at 12 bases. V gave up 1 base and J gave up 12 bases; unmatched junction bases: 13. This CDR3 comprises 17 residues. CDR1 is SGHVS, CDR2 FQNEAQ, per germline. The CDR3 loop is CASSLVKGLAGGDSQYF. CDR3 coding DNA: TGTGCCAGCAGCTTAGTGAAAGGGCTAGCGGGAGGGGACAGTCAGTACTTC.

This clonotype has just a few counts. The rearrangement joins TRBV6-5 to TRBJ2-7; TRBD1 is a possible D gene (5 bases). The CDR3 extends over 16 amino acids. Germline lookup yields CDR1 MNHEY and CDR2 SVGAGI. The V gene lost 2 bases and the J gene lost 1 base, with 15 bases spanning the gap. CDR3: CASSYTAGRPSYEQYF. The CDR3 coding sequence is TGTGCCAGCAGTTACACAGCAGGGCGGCCATCCTACGAGCAGTACTTC.

J is TRBJ2-7 and V is TRBV6-2 or TRBV6-3, with TRBD1 identical over 10 bases. The CDR3 sequence is 13 residues long. Unmatched junction bases numbered 4, after V lost 8 bases and J lost 3 bases. Germline CDR1 is MNHEY and CDR2 is SVGEGT. CDR3 in DNA: TGTGCCAGCTTGGGACAGGGGCTCTACGAGCAGTACTTC. Residues: CASLGQGLYEQYF.

This clonotype has just a few counts. V usage is TRBV6-2 or TRBV6-3 and J usage is TRBJ2-1; weak D call: TRBD2 (5 bases). V was clipped by 0 bases and J by 10 bases, with 13 bases between them. In germline, CDR1 is MNHEY, CDR2 SVGEGT. This CDR3 has 14 residues. Here the CDR3 DNA reads TGTGCCAGCAGTTACTCGACCGGACTCACCGAGCAGTTCTTC. Its translation: CASSYSTGLTEQFF.

This clonotype was detected ten times or more. This rearrangement joins TRBV7-8 to TRBJ1-2; 8 bases agree with TRBD1. The CDR3 runs 12 residues. Trimming took 5 bases from V and 6 from J; bases not matched to a gene: 2. CDR1 and CDR2 from the germline V gene are SGHVS and FQNEAQ. Here the CDR3 reads CASSLTGDGYTF. The CDR3 coding sequence is TGTGCCAGCAGCCTGACAGGGGATGGCTACACCTTC.

This chain links TRBV6-2 or TRBV6-3 with TRBJ2-1; possible D gene TRBD2, 5 bases. Trimming removed 5 bases at V and 3 bases at J, with 14 bases between. Germline CDR1 and CDR2: MNHEY and SVGEGT. The CDR3 sequence is 15 residues long. The DNA for the CDR3 is TGTGCCAGCAGTGCCGCACTAGGGCTCTACAATGAGCAGTTCTTC. This codes for CASSAALGLYNEQFF.

The chain combines TRBV7-4 with TRBJ1-5, with D unclear. Trimming removed 5 bases from V and 0 bases from J, with 14 bases in between. Per the germline V gene, CDR1 is SGHVT and CDR2 is SQSDAQ. This CDR3 is built from 16 residues. In DNA form, the CDR3 reads TGTGCCAGCAGCCCCGAGATGTTTTATAGCAATCAGCCCCAGCATTTT. It encodes CASSPEMFYSNQPQHF.

The rearrangement links TRBV5-6 to TRBJ2-7, with 8 bases lining up with TRBD2. Germline V gives CDR1 SGHDT, CDR2 YYEEEE. V was pared by 0 bases and J by 1 base, with 9 bases of the junction left unmatched. CDR3 size: 17 residues. Written as DNA, the CDR3 is TGTGCCAGCAGCTTGGATCGAGCGGGAGTAGTGTCCTACGAGCAGTACTTC. This translates into CASSLDRAGVVSYEQYF.

This clonotype was found a few times. This chain connects TRBV6-5 to TRBJ1-6; 10 positions agree with TRBD1. After removal of 8 bases from V and 6 bases from J, the junction contained 10 bases not matched to a gene. Looked up from germline, CDR1 is MNHEY and CDR2 is SVGAGI. The CDR3 runs 16 residues. CDR3 nucleotides: TGTGCCAGCCAACGGACAGGGGGTCTTTCTAATTCACCCCTCCACTTT. This codes for CASQRTGGLSNSPLHF.

This clonotype was found a few times. The chain combines TRBV10-3 with TRBJ1-1; D perhaps matches TRBD1 (5 bases). The V gene's germline CDR1 is ENHRY and CDR2 SYGVKD. The ends were cut back, 3 bases at V and 0 bases at J, with 17 bases in the middle. This CDR3 is 17 amino acids long. The CDR3 region is CAISEIGTEGMNTEAFF. CDR3 in DNA: TGTGCCATCAGTGAAATAGGGACGGAGGGCATGAACACTGAAGCTTTCTTT.

In its sample, this clonotype was seen a few times. This chain joins TRBV7-2 and TRBJ2-7; no definite D call. This CDR3 comprises 12 residues. The germline CDR1 and CDR2 sequences are SGHTA and FQGNSA. The ends were cut back, 3 bases at V and 7 bases at J, with 10 bases in the middle. The DNA of the CDR3 is TGTGCCAGCAGCTTCTTAGAAGCGGAGCAGTACTTC. This encodes CASSFLEAEQYF.

This clonotype has only one observation. V and J are TRBV7-3 and TRBJ1-1, with a weak D call TRBD1 (5 bases). V was pared by 5 bases and J by 4 bases, with 14 bases between. The CDR3 contains 14 residues. Germline CDR1 SGHTA, CDR2 FQGTGA. The chain's CDR3 is CASSPRPGGTEAFF. The CDR3, as DNA: TGTGCCAGCAGCCCCAGGCCGGGGGGCACTGAAGCTTTCTTT. Full variable domain (missing parts from reference TRBV7-3 and TRBJ1-1): GAGVSQTPSNKVTEKGKYVELRCDPISGHTALYWYRQSLGQGPEFLIYFQGTGAADDSGLPNDRFFAVRPEGSVSTLKIQRTERGDSAVYLCASSPRPGGTEAFFGQGTRLTVV.

This clonotype was recorded only once. V and J are TRBV7-1 and TRBJ2-7; TRBD1 matches at 7 bases. TRBV7-1 is an ORF, and what it does is uncertain. The CDR3 has 16 residues. Losses at the gene ends were 5 bases for V and 1 base for J; bases not matched to a gene: 11. CDR3 sequence: CASSPPRQGESYEQYF. DNA for the CDR3: TGTGCCAGCAGCCCACCCCGCCAGGGGGAATCCTACGAGCAGTACTTC.

This clonotype was counted between two and nine times. This chain joins TRBV7-2 and TRBJ1-2, with 9 nucleotides matching TRBD1. The CDR3 consists of 17 residues. The junction had 8 bases not matched to a gene; V was cut back by 1 base and J by 2 bases. CDR1 SGHTA and CDR2 FQGNSA come from the germline V gene. CDR3 sequence reads: CASSLGVTGGANYGYTF. The CDR3, as DNA: TGTGCCAGCAGCTTAGGGGTTACAGGGGGCGCGAACTATGGCTACACCTTC.

The rearrangement links TRBV6-6 to TRBJ1-3, with D tentatively TRBD1 (5 bases). Trimming removed 2 bases at V and 0 bases at J, with 11 bases between. The CDR3 has 16 residues. Per germline, CDR1 MNHNY and CDR2 SVGAGI (reference sequence). CDR3 in DNA: TGTGCCAGCAGTTACCCTGGGACCAACTCTGGAAACACCATATATTTT. Translated: CASSYPGTNSGNTIYF.

V and J are TRBV6-2 or TRBV6-3 and TRBJ2-1; 9 nucleotides line up with TRBD2. The V gene's germline CDR1 is MNHEY and CDR2 SVGEGT. The CDR3 is 17 residues long. The V and J ends lost 4 bases and 4 bases, in that order; junction bases with no gene match: 11. The CDR3 protein is CASSSILGGGGYNEQFF. The CDR3 DNA follows: TGTGCCAGCAGTTCCATTCTCGGCGGGGGGGGGTACAATGAGCAGTTCTTC.

There are a few counts of this clonotype. The chain combines TRBV15 with TRBJ1-1; a weak D match, TRBD1 (6 bases). V was shortened by 5 bases and J by 5 bases, with 15 bases between the two germline ends. CDR1 is LNHNV and CDR2 is YYDKDF in the germline V gene (reference sequence). The CDR3 has 14 amino acids. The CDR3 DNA reads TGTGCCACCAGCCGGGGGCGGGGACGGACTGAAGCTTTCTTT. It is translated as CATSRGRGRTEAFF.

This clonotype was recorded a few times. DNA of the CDR3: TGTGCCAGCAGCTTAGGGACAGGACAATATTCTGGGGCCAACGTCCTGACTTTC. Its translation is CASSLGTGQYSGANVLTF. The chain joins TRBV7-9 to TRBJ2-6; TRBD1 aligns across 7 bases. CDR1 is SEHNR, CDR2 FQNEAQ, per germline (reference sequence). The CDR3 is 18 amino acids. Losses at the gene ends were 1 base for V and 1 base for J; bases not matched to a gene: 7.

The chain joins TRBV6-2 or TRBV6-3 to TRBJ2-2, with D unclear. The CDR3 length is 16 residues. Germline values: CDR1 MNHEY, CDR2 SVGEGT. V lost 5 bases, J lost 4 bases, and 17 bases lay in between. CDR3 sequence: CASSPTLRGPTGELFF. CDR3 in DNA: TGTGCCAGCAGTCCCACCTTGCGCGGACCCACCGGGGAGCTGTTTTTT.